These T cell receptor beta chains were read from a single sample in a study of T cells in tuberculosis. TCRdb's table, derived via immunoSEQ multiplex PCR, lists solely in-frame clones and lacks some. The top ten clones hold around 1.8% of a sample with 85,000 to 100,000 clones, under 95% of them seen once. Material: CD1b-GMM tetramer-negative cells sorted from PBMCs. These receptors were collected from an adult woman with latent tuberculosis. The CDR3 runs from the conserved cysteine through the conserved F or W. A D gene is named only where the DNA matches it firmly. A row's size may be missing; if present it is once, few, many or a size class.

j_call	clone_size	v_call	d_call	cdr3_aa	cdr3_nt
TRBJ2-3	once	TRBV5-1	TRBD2	CASSFGGSTDTQYF	TGCGCCAGCAGCTTCGGGGGGAGCACAGATACGCAGTATTTT
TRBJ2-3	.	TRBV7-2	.	CASSHPGDTQYF	TGTGCCAGCAGCCACCCGGGAGATACGCAGTATTTT
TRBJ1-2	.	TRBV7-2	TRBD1	CASSGGQHYGYTF	TGTGCCAGCAGCGGGGGACAGCACTATGGCTACACCTTC
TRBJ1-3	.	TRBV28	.	CASVSPPRGNGNTIYF	TGTGCCAGCGTATCCCCCCCCAGGGGCAATGGAAACACCATATATTTT
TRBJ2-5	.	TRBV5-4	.	CASSLAGAKRGTQYF	TGTGCCAGCAGCTTGGCCGGAGCCAAGCGAGGGACCCAGTACTTC
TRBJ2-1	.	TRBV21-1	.	CASSKYGTGGRNEQFF	TGTGCCAGCAGCAAATACGGGACAGGGGGTCGAAATGAGCAGTTCTTC
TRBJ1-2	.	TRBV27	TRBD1	CASSLPGQVGYTF	TGTGCCAGCAGTTTACCGGGACAGGTGGGCTACACCTTC
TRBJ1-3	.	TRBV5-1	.	CASSLAIGGSHSGNTIYF	TGCGCCAGCAGCTTGGCCATCGGGGGGTCACACTCTGGAAACACCATATATTTT
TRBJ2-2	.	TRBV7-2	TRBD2	CASSLVLAGGPDTGELFF	TGTGCCAGCAGCTTAGTACTAGCGGGGGGGCCAGACACCGGGGAGCTGTTTTTT
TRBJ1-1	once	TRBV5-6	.	CASSLGRGGDEAFF	TGTGCCAGCAGCTTGGGACGTGGGGGCGATGAAGCTTTCTTT
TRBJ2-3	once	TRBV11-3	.	CASSEWGSTDTQYF	TGTGCCAGCAGTGAATGGGGCAGCACAGATACGCAGTATTTT
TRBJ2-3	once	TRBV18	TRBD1	CASSPWTGGADTQYF	TGTGCCAGCTCTCCATGGACAGGGGGCGCAGATACGCAGTATTTT
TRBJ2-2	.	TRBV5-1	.	CASSLGVTGELFF	TGCGCCAGCAGCTTGGGCGTCACCGGGGAGCTGTTTTTT
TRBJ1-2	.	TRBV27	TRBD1	CASSFGTESNYGYTF	TGTGCCAGCAGTTTCGGGACAGAGTCTAACTATGGCTACACCTTC
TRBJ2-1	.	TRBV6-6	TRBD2	CASRTGAGGVREQFF	TGTGCCAGCAGGACCGGGGCGGGGGGGGTCCGAGAGCAGTTCTTC
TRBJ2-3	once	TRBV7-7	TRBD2	CASSPGTSITDTQYF	TGTGCTAGCAGCCCCGGGACTAGTATCACTGATACGCAGTATTTT
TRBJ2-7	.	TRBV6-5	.	CASRDPAGMYEQYF	TGTGCCAGCAGGGACCCCGCGGGGATGTACGAGCAGTACTTC
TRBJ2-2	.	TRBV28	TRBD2	CASSAPGGPNTGELFF	TGTGCCAGCAGTGCCCCGGGGGGACCGAACACCGGGGAGCTGTTTTTT
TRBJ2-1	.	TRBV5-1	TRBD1	CASSSTGFKVGNEQFF	TGCGCCAGCAGCTCGACAGGGTTTAAAGTGGGGAATGAGCAGTTCTTC
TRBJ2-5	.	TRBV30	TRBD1	CAWSAGQVGQETQYF	TGTGCCTGGAGTGCCGGACAGGTGGGACAAGAGACCCAGTACTTC
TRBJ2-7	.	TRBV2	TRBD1	CASSGDRSYEQYF	TGTGCCAGCAGTGGGGACAGGTCCTACGAGCAGTACTTC
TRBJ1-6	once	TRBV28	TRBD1	CASITGGGSPLHF	TGTGCCAGCATAACAGGGGGGGGTTCACCCCTCCACTTT
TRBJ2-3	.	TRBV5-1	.	CASSVRTGGGTDTQYF	TGCGCCAGCAGCGTAAGGACAGGAGGGGGCACAGATACGCAGTATTTT
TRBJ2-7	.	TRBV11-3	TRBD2	CASSTGLAMDEQYF	TGTGCCAGCAGCACGGGACTAGCGATGGACGAGCAGTACTTC
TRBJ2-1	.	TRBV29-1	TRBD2	CSVVGGGLAGVYEQFF	TGCAGCGTTGTAGGGGGGGGACTAGCGGGGGTGTATGAGCAGTTCTTC
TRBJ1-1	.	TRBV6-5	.	CASSLAGGTEAFF	TGTGCCAGCAGCCTTGCGGGGGGCACTGAAGCTTTCTTT
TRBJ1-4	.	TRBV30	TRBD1	CAWSPGQGPNEKLFF	TGTGCCTGGAGTCCGGGACAGGGACCAAATGAAAAACTGTTTTTT
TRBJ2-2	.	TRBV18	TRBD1	CASSEQGANTGELFF	TGTGCCAGCTCGGAACAGGGGGCGAACACCGGGGAGCTGTTTTTT
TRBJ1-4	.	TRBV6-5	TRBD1	CASSSLQGADEKLFF	TGTGCCAGCAGTTCCCTACAGGGGGCGGACGAAAAACTGTTTTTT
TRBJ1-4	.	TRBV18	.	CASSPQEKLFF	TGTGCCAGCTCACCCCAAGAAAAACTGTTTTTT
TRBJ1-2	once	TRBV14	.	CASSQDRRVANYGYTF	TGTGCCAGCAGCCAAGATAGGCGGGTAGCTAACTATGGCTACACCTTC
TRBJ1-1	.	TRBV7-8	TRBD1	CASSPQGARVLMNTEAFF	TGTGCCAGCAGCCCACAGGGGGCGAGGGTTCTTATGAACACTGAAGCTTTCTTT
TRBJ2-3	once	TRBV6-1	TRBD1	CASSEGQGYTDTQYF	TGTGCCAGCAGTGAGGGACAGGGGTACACAGATACGCAGTATTTT
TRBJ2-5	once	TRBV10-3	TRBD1	CAISADRGYQETQYF	TGTGCCATCAGTGCGGACAGGGGGTACCAAGAGACCCAGTACTTC
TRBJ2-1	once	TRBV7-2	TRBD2	CASSLDSGAYNEQFF	TGTGCCAGCAGCTTAGATAGCGGGGCGTACAATGAGCAGTTCTTC
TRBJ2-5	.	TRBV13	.	CASSLGIKEAQYF	TGTGCCAGCAGCTTAGGGATCAAAGAGGCCCAGTACTTC
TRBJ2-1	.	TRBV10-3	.	CAISESSGPEQFF	TGTGCCATCAGTGAGTCGAGCGGCCCAGAGCAGTTCTTC
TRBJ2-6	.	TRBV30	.	CAWSVPPPGGANVLTF	TGTGCCTGGAGTGTCCCTCCCCCCGGTGGGGCCAACGTCCTGACTTTC
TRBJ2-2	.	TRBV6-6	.	CASSYSDSHTGELFF	TGTGCCAGCAGTTACTCGGACTCTCACACCGGGGAGCTGTTTTTT
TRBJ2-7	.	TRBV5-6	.	CASSLGTYEQYF	TGTGCCAGCAGCTTGGGTACCTACGAGCAGTACTTC
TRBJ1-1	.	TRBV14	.	CASSRKNDSTDTEAFF	TGTGCCAGCAGCCGTAAGAATGACTCCACGGACACTGAAGCTTTCTTT
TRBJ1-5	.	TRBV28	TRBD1	CASSLPGQGGISNQPQHF	TGTGCCAGCAGTTTACCGGGACAGGGGGGAATAAGCAATCAGCCCCAGCATTTT
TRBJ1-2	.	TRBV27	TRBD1	CASRDDRALGYGYTF	TGTGCCAGCAGAGACGACAGGGCTCTCGGCTATGGCTACACCTTC
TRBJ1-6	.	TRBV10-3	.	CAISESRVGKRNSPLHF	TGTGCCATCAGTGAGTCGAGGGTCGGGAAAAGGAATTCACCCCTCCACTTT
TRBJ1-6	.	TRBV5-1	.	CASSLTGTTHNSPLHF	TGCGCCAGCAGCTTAACTGGGACAACTCATAATTCACCCCTCCACTTT
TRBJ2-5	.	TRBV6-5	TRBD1	CASSPQDRTYF	TGTGCCAGCAGTCCGCAGGACAGGACTTACTTC
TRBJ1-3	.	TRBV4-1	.	CASSQEMNRGNTIYF	TGCGCCAGCAGCCAAGAAATGAACAGGGGAAACACCATATATTTT
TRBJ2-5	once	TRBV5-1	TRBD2	CASSLELAGRETQYF	TGCGCCAGCAGCTTGGAACTAGCGGGGCGGGAGACCCAGTACTTC
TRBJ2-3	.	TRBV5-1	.	CASREGTDTQYF	TGCGCCAGCAGGGAGGGGACAGATACGCAGTATTTT